What follows is one T cell receptor beta chain and its context. This record comes from a study of CD8 T cells in Susac syndrome. At the level of the study: Clinically active disease was present in 5 or 6 of the sequenced Susac syndrome patients. Eight of these patients were in remission.

V shed 5 bases and J shed 3 bases, with 11 bases lying between them. The CDR3 is 13 amino acids. Germline V gene data show CDR1 as SEHNR and CDR2 as FQNEAQ (reference sequence). cDNA came from roughly 0.5 to 1 ug RNA primed by random hexamers. TCRdb independently ran MiXCR on the immunoSEQ multiplex PCR reads; one entry per CDR3 protein. The sample holds 75,000 to 80,000 distinct CDR3 sequences, 94% seen once. This sequence joins TRBV7-9 and TRBJ2-7, with a tentative D call TRBD2 (6 bases). Sample: CD8+ T cells from PBMCs. The sequence came from a human donor with Susac syndrome. CDR3 DNA sequence: TGTGCCAGCAGCCGGGGGAACTACTACGAGCAGTACTTC. This translates into CASSRGNYYEQYF.